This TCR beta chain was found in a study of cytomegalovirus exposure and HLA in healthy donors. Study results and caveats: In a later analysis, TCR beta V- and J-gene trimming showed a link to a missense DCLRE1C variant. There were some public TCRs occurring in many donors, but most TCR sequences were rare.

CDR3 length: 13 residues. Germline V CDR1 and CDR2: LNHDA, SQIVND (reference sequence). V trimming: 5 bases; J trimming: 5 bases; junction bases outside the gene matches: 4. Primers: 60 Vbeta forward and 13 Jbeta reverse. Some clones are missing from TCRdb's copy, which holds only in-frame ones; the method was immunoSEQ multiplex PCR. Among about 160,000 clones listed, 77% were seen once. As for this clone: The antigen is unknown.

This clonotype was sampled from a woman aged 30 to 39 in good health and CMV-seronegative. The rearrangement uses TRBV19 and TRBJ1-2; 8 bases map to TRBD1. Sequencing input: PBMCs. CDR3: CASSGQGRYGYTF. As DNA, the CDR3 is TGTGCCAGTAGTGGACAGGGACGGTATGGCTACACCTTC.